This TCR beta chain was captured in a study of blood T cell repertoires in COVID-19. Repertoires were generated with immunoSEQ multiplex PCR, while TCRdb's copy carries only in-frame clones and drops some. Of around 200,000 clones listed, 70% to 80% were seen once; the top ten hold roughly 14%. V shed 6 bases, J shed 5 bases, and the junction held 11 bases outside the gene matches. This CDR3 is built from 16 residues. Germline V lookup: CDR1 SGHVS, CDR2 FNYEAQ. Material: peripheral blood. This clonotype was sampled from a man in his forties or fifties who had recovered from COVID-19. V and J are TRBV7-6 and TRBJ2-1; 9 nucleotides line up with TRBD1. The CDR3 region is CASSPHTRTGDNEQFF. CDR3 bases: TGTGCCAGCAGTCCTCATACAAGGACAGGGGACAATGAGCAGTTCTTC. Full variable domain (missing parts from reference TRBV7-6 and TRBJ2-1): GAGVSQSPRYKVTKRGQDVALRCDPISGHVSLYWYRQALGQGPEFLTYFNYEAQQDKSGLPNDRFSAERPEGSISTLTIQRTEQRDSAMYRCASSPHTRTGDNEQFFGPGTRLTVL.